Listed here is a single TCR beta chain. The source of the sample is a study of cytomegalovirus exposure and HLA in healthy donors. CDR1 is MNHEY and CDR2 is SVGAGI in the germline V gene. Trimming left V 0 bases short and J 0 bases short, with 6 bases between. The CDR3 is made up of 15 amino acids. Primers for the PCR totalled 60 Vbeta and 13 Jbeta. The repertoire was sequenced with immunoSEQ multiplex PCR; TCRdb's copy has only in-frame clones and lacks some. The repertoire holds about 140,000 clones, with 79% as singletons. The clonotype was recovered from a man between 18 and 29 years old in good health and CMV-seronegative. Sequencing input: PBMCs. The chain links TRBV6-5 to TRBJ2-4; D unresolved. DNA for the CDR3: TGTGCCAGCAGTTACTCGAGTCTAGCCAAAAACATTCAGTACTTC. This translates into CASSYSSLAKNIQYF.